This TCR beta chain was profiled in a study of OX40 agonist ivuxolimab in advanced cancers. Study overall: Ivuxolimab, an antibody that agonizes OX40 (CD134), was administered to the patients. At doses from 0.01 to 10 mg/kg, patients were given intravenous ivuxolimab every 2 weeks. People who had prior anti-PD-1, anti-PD-L1 or anti-CTLA-4 therapy could take part, and under 45% had some.

This CDR3 spans 13 amino acids. Germline CDR1 is PRHDT and CDR2 is FYEKMQ (reference sequence). General observations from the study: Normalized T-cell clonal expansion was also low in a subset of nonresponders.

In regard to this clone: Its antigen is not identified. At one end, the junction sequence differs from germline, possibly due to a read error.

Produced via immunoSEQ multiplex PCR; TCRdb's table is partial and in-frame only. The sample has 65,000 to 85,000 clones; roughly 85% are singletons. The chain combines TRBV13 with TRBJ2-1; D unresolved. The TCR was taken from an adult with an advanced solid tumor such as melanoma, head and neck, liver or kidney cancer. The input for sequencing was CD4+ or CD8+ T cells sorted from blood, taken in a trial of the OX40 agonist ivuxolimab. CDR3 sequence reads: CASSLPNYHEQFF. The CDR3, as DNA: TGTGCCAGCAGCTTACCCAACTACCATGAGCAGTTCTTC. The whole variable domain, remainder taken from reference TRBV13 and TRBJ2-1, is AAGVIQSPRHLIKEKRETATLKCYPIPRHDTVYWYQQGPGQDPQFLISFYEKMQSDKGSIPDRFSAQQFSDYHSELNMSSLELGDSALYFCASSLPNYHEQFFGPGTRLTVL.